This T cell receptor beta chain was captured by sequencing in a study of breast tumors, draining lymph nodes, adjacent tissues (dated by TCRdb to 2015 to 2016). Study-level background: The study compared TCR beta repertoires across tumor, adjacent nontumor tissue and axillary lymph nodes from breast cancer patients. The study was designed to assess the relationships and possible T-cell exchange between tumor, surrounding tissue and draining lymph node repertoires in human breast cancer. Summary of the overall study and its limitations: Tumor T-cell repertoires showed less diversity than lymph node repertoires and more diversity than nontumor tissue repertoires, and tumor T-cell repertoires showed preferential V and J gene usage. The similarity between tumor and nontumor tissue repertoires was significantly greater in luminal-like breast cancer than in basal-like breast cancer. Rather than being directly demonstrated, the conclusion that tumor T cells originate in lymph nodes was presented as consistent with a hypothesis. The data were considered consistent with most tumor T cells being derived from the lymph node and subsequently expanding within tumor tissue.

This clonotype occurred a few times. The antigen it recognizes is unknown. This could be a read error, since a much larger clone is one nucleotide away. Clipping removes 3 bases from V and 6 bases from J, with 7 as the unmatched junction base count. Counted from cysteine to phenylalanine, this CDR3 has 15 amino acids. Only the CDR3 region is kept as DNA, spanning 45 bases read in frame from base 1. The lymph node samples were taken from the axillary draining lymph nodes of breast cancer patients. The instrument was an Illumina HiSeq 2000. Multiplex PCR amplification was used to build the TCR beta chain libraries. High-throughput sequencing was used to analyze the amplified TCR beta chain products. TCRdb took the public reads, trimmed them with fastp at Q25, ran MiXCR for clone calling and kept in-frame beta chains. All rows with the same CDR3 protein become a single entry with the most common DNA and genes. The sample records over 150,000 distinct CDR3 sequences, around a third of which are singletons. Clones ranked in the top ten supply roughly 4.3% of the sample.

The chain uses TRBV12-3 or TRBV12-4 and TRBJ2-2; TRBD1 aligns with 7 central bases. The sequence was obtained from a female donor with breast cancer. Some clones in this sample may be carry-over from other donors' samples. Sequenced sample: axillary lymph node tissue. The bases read TGTGCCAGCAGTTTCGGCGACAGGGACGCCGGGGAGCTGTTTTTT. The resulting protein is CASSFGDRDAGELFF.